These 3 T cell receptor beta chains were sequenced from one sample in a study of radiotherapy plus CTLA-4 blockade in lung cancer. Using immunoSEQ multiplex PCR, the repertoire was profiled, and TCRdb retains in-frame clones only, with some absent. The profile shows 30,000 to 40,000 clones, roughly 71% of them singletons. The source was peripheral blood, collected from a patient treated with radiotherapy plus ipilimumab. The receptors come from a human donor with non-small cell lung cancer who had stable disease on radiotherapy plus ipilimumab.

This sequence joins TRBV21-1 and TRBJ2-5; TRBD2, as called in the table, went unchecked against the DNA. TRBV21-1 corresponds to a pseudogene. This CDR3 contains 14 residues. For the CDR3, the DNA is TGTGCCAGCAGCACCATAGCGGCCCAAGGGACCCAGTACTTC. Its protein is CASSTIAAQGTQYF.

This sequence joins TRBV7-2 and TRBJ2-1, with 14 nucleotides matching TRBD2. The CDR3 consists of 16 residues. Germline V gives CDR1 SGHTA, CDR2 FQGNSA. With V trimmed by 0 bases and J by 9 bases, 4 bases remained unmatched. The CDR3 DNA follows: TGTGCCAGCAGCTTAGCAGGGACTAGCGGGAGAACTGAGCAGTTCTTC. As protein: CASSLAGTSGRTEQFF.

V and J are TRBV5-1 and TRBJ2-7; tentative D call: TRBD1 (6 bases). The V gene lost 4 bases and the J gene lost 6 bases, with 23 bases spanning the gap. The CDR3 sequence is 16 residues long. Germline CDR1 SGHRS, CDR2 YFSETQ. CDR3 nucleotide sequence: TGCGCCAGCAGCCCTACCCGGGGACAACTGGCGGGCGAGCAGTACTTC. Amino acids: CASSPTRGQLAGEQYF.